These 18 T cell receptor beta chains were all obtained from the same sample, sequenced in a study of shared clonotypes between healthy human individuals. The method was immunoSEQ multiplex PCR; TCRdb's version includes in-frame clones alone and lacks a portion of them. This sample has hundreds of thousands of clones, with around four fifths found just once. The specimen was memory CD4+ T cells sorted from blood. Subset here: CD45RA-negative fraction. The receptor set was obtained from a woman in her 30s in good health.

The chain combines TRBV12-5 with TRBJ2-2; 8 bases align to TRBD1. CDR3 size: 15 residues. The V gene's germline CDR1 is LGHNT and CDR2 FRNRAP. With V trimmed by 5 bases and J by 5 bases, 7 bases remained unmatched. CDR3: CASGGDRGPTGELFF. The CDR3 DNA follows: TGTGCTAGTGGTGGCGACAGGGGCCCGACCGGGGAGCTGTTTTTT.

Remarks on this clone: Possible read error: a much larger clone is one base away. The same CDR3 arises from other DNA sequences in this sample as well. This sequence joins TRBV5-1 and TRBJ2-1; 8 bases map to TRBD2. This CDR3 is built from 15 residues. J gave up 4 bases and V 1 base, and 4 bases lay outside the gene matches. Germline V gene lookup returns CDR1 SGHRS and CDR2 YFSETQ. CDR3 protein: CASSLSSGSYNEQFF. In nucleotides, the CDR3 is TGCGCCAGCAGCTTGTCTAGCGGGTCGTACAATGAGCAGTTCTTC.

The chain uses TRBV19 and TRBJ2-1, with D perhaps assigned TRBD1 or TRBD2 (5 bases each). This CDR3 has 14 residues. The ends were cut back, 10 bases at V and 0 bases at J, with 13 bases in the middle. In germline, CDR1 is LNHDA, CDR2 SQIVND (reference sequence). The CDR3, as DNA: TGTGCCACCTGCCGGGACCCCTCCTACAATGAGCAGTTCTTC. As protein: CATCRDPSYNEQFF.

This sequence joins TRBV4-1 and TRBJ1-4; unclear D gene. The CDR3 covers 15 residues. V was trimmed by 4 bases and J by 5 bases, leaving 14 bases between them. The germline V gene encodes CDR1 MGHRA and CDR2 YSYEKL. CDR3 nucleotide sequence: TGCGCCAGCAGCCTCTCGAGCAGCGAAAATGAAAAACTGTTTTTT. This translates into CASSLSSSENEKLFF.

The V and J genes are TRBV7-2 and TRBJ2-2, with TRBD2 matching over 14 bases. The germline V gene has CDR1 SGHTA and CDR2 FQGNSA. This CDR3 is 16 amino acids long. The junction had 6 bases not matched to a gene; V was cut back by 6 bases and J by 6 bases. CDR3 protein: CASRFGTSGSAGELFF. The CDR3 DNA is TGTGCCAGCAGGTTCGGGACTAGCGGGAGCGCCGGGGAGCTGTTTTTT. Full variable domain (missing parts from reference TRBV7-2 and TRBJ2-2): GAGVSQSPSNKVTEKGKDVELRCDPISGHTALYWYRQSLGQGLEFLIYFQGNSAPDKSGLPSDRFSAERTGGSVSTLTIQRTQQEDSAVYLCASRFGTSGSAGELFFGEGSRLTVL.

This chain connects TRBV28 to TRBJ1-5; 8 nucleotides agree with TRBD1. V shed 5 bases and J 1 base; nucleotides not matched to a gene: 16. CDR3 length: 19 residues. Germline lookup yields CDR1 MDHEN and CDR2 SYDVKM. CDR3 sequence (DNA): TGTGCCAGCAGTCCCCTTGCCGGGACAGGTAGTGTGAGCAATCAGCCCCAGCATTTT. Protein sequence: CASSPLAGTGSVSNQPQHF.

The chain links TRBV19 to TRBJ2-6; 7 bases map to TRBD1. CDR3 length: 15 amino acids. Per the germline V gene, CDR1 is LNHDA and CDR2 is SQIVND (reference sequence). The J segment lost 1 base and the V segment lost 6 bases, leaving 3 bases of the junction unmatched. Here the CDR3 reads CASRQTGSGANVLTF. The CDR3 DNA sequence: TGTGCCAGTAGGCAGACAGGGTCTGGGGCCAACGTCCTGACTTTC.

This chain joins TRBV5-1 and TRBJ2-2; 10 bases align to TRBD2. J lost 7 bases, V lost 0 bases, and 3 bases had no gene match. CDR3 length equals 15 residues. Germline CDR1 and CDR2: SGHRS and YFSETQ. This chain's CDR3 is CASSLASGSNGELFF. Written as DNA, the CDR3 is TGCGCCAGCAGCTTGGCTAGCGGGAGTAACGGGGAGCTGTTTTTT.

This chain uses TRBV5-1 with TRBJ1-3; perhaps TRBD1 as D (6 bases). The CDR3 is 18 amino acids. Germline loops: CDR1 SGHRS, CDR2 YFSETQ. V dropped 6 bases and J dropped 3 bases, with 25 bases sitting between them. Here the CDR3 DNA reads TGCGCCAGCATCTCAAGGGGGGCAGGCCATTATCGTGGAAACACCATATATTTT. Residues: CASISRGAGHYRGNTIYF.

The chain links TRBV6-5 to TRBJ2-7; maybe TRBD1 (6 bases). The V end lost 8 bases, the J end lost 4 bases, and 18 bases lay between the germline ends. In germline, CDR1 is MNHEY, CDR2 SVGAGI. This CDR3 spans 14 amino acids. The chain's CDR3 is CASSQETGLYEQYF. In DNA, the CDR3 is TGTGCCAGCTCACAGGAGACAGGACTTTACGAGCAGTACTTC.

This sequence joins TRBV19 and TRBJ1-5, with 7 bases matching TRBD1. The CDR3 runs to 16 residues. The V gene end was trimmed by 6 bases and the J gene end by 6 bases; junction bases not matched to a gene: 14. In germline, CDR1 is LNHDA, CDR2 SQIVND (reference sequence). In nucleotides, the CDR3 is TGTGCCAGTAGGACAGGGTTGGCGAAGAATGGTCAGCCCCAGCATTTT. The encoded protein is CASRTGLAKNGQPQHF.

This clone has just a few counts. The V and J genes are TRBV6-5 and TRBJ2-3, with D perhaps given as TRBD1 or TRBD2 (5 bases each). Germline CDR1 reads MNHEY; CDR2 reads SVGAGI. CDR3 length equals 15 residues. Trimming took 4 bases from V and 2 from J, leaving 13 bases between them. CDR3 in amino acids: CASSSSGTFTDTQYF. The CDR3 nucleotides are TGTGCCAGCAGTTCTTCAGGGACGTTCACAGATACGCAGTATTTT.

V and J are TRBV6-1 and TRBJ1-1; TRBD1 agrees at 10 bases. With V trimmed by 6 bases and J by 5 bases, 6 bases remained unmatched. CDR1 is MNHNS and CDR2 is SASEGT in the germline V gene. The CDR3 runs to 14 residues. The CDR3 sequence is CASRDRGSWTEAFF. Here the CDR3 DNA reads TGTGCCAGCAGGGACAGGGGGTCGTGGACTGAAGCTTTCTTT.

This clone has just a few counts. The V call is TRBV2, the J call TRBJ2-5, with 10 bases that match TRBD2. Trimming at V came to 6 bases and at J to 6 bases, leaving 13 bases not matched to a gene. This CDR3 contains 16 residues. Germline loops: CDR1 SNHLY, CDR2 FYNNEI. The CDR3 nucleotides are TGTGCCAGCAGCTCCCAACTAGCGGGATTCGGAAAGACCCAGTACTTC. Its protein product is CASSSQLAGFGKTQYF.

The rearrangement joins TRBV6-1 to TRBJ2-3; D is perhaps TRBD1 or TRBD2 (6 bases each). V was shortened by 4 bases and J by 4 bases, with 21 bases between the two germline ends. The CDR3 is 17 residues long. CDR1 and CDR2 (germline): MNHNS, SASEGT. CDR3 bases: TGTGCCAGCAGTGGGTTTCTTAACGGAAGGGGGGCAGATACGCAGTATTTT. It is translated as CASSGFLNGRGADTQYF.

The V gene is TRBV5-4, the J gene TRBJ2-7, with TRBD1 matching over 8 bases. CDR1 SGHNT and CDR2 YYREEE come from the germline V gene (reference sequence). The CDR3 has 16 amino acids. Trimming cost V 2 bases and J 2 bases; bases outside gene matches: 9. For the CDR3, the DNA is TGTGCCAGCAGCTTAGGACAGGGCAGGGGTCCCTACGAGCAGTACTTC. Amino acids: CASSLGQGRGPYEQYF.

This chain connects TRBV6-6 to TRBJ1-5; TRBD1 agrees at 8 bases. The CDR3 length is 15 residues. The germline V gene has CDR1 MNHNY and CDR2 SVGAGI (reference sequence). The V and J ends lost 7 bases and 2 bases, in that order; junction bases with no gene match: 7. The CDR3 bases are TGTGCCAGCAACAAACAGGGGGGCGGCAATCAGCCCCAGCATTTT. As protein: CASNKQGGGNQPQHF.

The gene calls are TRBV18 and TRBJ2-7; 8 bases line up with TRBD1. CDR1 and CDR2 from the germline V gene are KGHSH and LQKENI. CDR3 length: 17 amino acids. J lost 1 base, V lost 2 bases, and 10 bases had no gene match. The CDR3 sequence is CASSPTLGRGRSYEQYF. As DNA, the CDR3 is TGTGCCAGCTCACCAACCTTAGGCAGGGGGCGATCCTACGAGCAGTACTTC.